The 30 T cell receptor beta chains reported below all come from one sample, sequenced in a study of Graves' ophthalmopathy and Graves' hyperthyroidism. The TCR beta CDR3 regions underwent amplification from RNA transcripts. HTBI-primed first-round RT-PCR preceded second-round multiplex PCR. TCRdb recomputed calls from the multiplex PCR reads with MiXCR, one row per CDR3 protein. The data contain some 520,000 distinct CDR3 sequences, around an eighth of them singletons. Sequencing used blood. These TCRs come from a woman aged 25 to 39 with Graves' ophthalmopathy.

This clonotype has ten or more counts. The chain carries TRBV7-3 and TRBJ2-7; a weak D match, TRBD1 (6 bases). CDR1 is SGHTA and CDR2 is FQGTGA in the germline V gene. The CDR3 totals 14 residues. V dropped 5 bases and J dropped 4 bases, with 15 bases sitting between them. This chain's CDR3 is CASSIVAGAYEQYF. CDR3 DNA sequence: TGTGCCAGCAGCATCGTAGCAGGGGCGTACGAGCAGTACTTC.

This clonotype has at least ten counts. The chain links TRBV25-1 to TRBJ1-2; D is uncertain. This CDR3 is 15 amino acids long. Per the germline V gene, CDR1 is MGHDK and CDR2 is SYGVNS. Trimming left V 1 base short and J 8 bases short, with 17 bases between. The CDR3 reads CASSEWRTEGSGYTF. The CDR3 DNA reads TGTGCCAGCAGTGAATGGCGGACGGAGGGTAGCGGCTACACCTTC.

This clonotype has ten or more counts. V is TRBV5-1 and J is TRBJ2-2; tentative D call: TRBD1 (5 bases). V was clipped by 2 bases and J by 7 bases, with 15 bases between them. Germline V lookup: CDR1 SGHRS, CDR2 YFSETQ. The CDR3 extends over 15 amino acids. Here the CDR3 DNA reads TGCGCCAGCAGCTTCCTAGGGGTCGGCGGCGGGGAGCTGTTTTTT. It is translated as CASSFLGVGGGELFF.

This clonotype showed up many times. This CDR3 is CSARVPQNIQYF. CDR3 DNA sequence: TGCAGTGCTAGAGTGCCGCAGAACATTCAGTACTTC. This sequence joins TRBV20-1 and TRBJ2-4; D is undetermined. CDR3 length: 12 residues. V dropped 1 base and J dropped 7 bases, with 8 bases sitting between them. The germline gives CDR1 DFQATT, CDR2 SNEGSKA (reference sequence).

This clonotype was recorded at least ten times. DNA for the CDR3: TGTGCCAGCAGTGACGGGGTCTACGAGCAGTACTTC. Translation gives CASSDGVYEQYF. The chain has TRBV6-1 and TRBJ2-7; maybe TRBD2 (5 bases). Germline V gene data show CDR1 as MNHNS and CDR2 as SASEGT. V gave up 3 bases and J gave up 3 bases, with 6 bases separating them. The CDR3 spans 12 residues.

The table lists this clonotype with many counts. The CDR3 here is CAWSSGTDSSYEQYF. The CDR3 region has the DNA TGTGCCTGGAGCTCCGGGACTGATAGCTCCTACGAGCAGTACTTC. The V call is TRBV30, the J call TRBJ2-7; D may be TRBD2 (6 bases). Germline assignment: CDR1 GTSNPN and CDR2 SVGIG (reference sequence). Trimming shortened V by 3 bases and J by 0 bases, and 15 bases separated the two germline ends. This CDR3 is built from 15 residues.

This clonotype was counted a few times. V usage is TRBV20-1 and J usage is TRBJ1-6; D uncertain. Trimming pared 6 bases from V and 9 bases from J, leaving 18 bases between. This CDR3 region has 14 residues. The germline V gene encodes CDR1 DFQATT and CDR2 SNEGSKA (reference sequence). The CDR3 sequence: CSARPPQQGSPLHF. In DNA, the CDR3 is TGCAGTGCCAGACCCCCCCAGCAAGGTTCACCCCTCCACTTT.

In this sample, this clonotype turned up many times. In nucleotides, the CDR3 is TGTGCCAGCGTGGTTGGGGGTAGCTACACCTTC. This encodes CASVVGGSYTF. This chain uses TRBV2 with TRBJ1-2; a possible D gene is TRBD1 (5 bases). Germline CDR1 and CDR2: SNHLY and FYNNEI. The CDR3 is made up of 11 amino acids. V was pared by 8 bases and J by 9 bases, with 13 bases between.

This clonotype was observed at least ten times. In DNA, the CDR3 is TGTGCCAGTAGTCCCCCCGTCGGTCAAGTTGGCTACACCTTC. This sequence encodes CASSPPVGQVGYTF. The genes are TRBV19 and TRBJ1-2, with D hard to call. Germline V gene data show CDR1 as LNHDA and CDR2 as SQIVND (reference sequence). The CDR3 loop spans 14 amino acids. V was cut by 5 bases and J by 7 bases, with 17 bases left in between.

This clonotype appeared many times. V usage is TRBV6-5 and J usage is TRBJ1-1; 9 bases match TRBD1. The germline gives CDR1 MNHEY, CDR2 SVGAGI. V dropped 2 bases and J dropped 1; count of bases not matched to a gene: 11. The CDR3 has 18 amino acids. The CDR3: CASSYLTGGGHPNTEAFF. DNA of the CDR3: TGTGCCAGCAGTTACCTCACAGGGGGCGGTCACCCGAACACTGAAGCTTTCTTT.

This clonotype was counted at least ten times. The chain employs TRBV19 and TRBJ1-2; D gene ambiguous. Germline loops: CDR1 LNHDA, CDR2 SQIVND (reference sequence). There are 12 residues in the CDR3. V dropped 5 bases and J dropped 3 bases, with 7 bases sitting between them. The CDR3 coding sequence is TGTGCCAGTAGTCCCGATCACTATGGCTACACCTTC. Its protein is CASSPDHYGYTF.

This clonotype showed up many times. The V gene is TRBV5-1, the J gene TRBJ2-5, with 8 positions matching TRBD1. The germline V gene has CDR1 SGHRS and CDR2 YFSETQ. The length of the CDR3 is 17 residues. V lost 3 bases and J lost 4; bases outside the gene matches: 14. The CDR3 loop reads CASSSNGRQGAGETQYF. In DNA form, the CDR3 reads TGCGCCAGCAGCTCGAACGGGCGGCAGGGGGCTGGAGAGACCCAGTACTTC.

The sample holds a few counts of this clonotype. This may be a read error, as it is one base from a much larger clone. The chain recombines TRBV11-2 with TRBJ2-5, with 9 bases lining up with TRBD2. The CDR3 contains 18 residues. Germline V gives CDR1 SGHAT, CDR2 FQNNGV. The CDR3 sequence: CARSLGRASGTYQETQYF. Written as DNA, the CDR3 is TGTGCCAGGAGCTTAGGTCGGGCTAGCGGGACGTACCAAGAGACCCAGTACTTC.

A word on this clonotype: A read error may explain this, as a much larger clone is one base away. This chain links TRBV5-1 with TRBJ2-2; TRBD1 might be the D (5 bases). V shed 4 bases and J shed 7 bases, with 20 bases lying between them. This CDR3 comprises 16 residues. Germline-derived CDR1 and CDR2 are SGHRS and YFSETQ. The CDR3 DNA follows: TGCGCCAGCAGCCCCAGGGCTGATTCGTTGGTCGGGGAGCTGTTTTTT. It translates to CASSPRADSLVGELFF.

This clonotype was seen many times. CDR3 in DNA: TGTGCCAGCAGTCCCGGCTCAGGGGGAATTGTCGCTGAAGCTTTCTTT. Its translation: CASSPGSGGIVAEAFF. This rearrangement joins TRBV27 to TRBJ1-1; 7 bases agree with TRBD1. Unmatched junction bases numbered 15, after V lost 5 bases and J lost 6 bases. The germline CDR1 and CDR2 sequences are MNHEY and SMNVEV (reference sequence). The CDR3 covers 16 residues.

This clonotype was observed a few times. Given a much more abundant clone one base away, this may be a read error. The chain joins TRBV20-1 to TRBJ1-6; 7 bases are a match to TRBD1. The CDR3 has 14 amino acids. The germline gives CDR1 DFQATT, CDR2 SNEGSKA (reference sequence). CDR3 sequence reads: CSVHPGQYNSHLHF. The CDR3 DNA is TGCAGTGTCCACCCGGGACAGTATAATTCACACCTCCACTTT.

CDR3 DNA sequence: TGTGCCAGCAGCCCCCCGAGCAGGGGCGCCGGGGAGCTGTTTTTT. It specifies CASSPPSRGAGELFF. The chain combines TRBV6-1 with TRBJ2-2; TRBD1 is a possible D gene (6 bases). This CDR3 has 15 residues. Trimming left V 6 bases short and J 6 bases short, with 17 bases between. Germline V gene sequence: CDR1 MNHNS, CDR2 SASEGT.

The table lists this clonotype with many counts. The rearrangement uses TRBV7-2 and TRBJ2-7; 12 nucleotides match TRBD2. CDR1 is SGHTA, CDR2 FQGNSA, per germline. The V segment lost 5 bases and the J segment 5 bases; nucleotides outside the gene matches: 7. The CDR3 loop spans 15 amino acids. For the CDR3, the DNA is TGTGCCAGCAGCACAACTAGCGGGGGGAAGGACGAGCAGTACTTC. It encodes CASSTTSGGKDEQYF. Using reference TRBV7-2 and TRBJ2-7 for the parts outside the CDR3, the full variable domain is GAGVSQSPSNKVTEKGKDVELRCDPISGHTALYWYRQSLGQGLEFLIYFQGNSAPDKSGLPSDRFSAERTGGSVSTLTIQRTQQEDSAVYLCASSTTSGGKDEQYFGPGTRLTVT.

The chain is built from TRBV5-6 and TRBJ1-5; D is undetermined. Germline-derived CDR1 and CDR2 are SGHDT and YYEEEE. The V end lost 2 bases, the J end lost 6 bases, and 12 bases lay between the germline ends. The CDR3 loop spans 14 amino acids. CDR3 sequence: CASSFKGSGQPQHF. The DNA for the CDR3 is TGTGCCAGCAGCTTTAAAGGCAGCGGTCAGCCCCAGCATTTT.

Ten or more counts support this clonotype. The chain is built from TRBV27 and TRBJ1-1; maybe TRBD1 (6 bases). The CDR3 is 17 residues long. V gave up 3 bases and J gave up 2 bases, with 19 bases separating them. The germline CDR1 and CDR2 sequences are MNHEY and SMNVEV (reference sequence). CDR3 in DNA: TGTGCCAGCAGTTTTTCCCTCCACAGGGACCACAACACTGAAGCTTTCTTT. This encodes CASSFSLHRDHNTEAFF.

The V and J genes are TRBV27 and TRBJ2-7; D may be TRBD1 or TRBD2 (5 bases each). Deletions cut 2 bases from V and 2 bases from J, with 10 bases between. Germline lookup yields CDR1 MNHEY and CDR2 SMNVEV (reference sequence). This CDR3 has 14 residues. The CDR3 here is CASSLGDGAYEQYF. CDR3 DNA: TGTGCCAGCAGTTTAGGGGACGGCGCCTACGAGCAGTACTTC.

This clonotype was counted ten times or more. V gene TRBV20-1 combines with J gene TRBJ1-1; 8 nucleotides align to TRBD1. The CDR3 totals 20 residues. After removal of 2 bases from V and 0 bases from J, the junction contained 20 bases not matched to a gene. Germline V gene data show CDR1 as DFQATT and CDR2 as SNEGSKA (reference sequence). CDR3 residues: CSARSPLQGGRVSMNTEAFF. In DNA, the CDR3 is TGCAGTGCTAGATCGCCGCTACAGGGGGGGCGCGTGTCCATGAACACTGAAGCTTTCTTT.

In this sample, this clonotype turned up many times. The chain's CDR3 is CSAQTSDHGELFF. The CDR3 DNA reads as TGCAGTGCACAGACTAGCGATCACGGGGAGCTGTTTTTT. The V call is TRBV20-1, the J call TRBJ2-2; TRBD2 agrees at 8 bases. CDR1 is DFQATT, CDR2 SNEGSKA, per germline (reference sequence). The V segment lost 6 bases and the J segment 7 bases; nucleotides outside the gene matches: 7. The CDR3 is 13 residues long.

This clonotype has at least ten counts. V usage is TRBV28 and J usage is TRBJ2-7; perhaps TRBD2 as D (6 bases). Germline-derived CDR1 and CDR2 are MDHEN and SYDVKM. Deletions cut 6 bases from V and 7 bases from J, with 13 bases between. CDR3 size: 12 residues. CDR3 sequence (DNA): TGTGCCAGCAGGGGACTTGGGGGAGAGCAGTACTTC. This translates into CASRGLGGEQYF.

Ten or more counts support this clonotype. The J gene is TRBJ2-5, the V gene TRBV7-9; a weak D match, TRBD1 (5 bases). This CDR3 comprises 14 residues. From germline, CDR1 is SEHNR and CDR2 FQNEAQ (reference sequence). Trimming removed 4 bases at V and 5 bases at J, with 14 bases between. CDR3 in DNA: TGTGCCAGCAGCTACCCCTCGACAGCCGAGACCCAGTACTTC. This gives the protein CASSYPSTAETQYF. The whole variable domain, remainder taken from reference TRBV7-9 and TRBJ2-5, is DTGVSQNPRHKITKRGQNVTFRCDPISEHNRLYWYRQTLGQGPEFLTYFQNEAQLEKSRLLSDRFSAERPKGSFSTLEIQRTEQGDSAMYLCASSYPSTAETQYFGPGTRLLVL.

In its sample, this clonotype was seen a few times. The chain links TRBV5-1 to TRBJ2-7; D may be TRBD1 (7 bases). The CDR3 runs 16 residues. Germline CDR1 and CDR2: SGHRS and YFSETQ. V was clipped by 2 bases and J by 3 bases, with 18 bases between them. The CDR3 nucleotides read TGCGCCAGCAGCTTACAGGGGTCCCCGGGACTCTACGAGCAGTACTTC. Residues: CASSLQGSPGLYEQYF.

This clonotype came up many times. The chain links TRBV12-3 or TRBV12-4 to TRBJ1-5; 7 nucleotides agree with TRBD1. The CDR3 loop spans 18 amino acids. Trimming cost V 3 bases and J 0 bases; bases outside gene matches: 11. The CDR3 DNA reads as TGTGCCAGCAGTTTCGGAGACAGGGCATTTAATAGCAATCAGCCCCAGCATTTT. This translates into CASSFGDRAFNSNQPQHF.

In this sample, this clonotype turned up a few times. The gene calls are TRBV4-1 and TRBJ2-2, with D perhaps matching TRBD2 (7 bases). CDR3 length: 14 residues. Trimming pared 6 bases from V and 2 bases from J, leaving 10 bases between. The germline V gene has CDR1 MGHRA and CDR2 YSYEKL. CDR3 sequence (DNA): TGCGCCAGCAGGAGGGGGGGCAACACCGGGGAGCTGTTTTTT. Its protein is CASRRGGNTGELFF.

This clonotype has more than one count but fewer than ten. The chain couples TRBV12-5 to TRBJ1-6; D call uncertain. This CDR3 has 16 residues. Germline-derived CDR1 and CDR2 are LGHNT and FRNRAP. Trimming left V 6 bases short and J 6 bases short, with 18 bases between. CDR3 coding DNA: TGTGCTAGTGGCCCGAGTGGGCCGTCTGCTAATTCACCCCTCCACTTT. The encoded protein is CASGPSGPSANSPLHF.

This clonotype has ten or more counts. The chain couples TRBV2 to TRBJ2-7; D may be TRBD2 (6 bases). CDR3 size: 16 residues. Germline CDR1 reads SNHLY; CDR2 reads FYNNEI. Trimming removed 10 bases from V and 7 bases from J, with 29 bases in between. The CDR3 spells CATKAPDGGGIQEQYF. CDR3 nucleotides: TGTGCCACCAAAGCCCCAGACGGAGGAGGGATTCAAGAGCAGTACTTC.